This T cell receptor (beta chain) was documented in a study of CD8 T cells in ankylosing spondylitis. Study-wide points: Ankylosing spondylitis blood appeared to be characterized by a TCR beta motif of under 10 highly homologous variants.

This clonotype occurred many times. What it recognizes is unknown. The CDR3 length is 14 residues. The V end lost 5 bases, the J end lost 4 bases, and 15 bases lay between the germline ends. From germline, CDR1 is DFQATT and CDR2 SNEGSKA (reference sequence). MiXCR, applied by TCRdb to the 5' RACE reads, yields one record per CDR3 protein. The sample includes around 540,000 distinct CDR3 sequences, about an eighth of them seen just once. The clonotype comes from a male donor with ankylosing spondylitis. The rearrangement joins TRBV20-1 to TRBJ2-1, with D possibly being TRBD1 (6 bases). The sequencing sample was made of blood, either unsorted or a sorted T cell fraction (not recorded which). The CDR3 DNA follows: TGCAGTGCTGCACCGGGACAACCTTACAATGAGCAGTTCTTC. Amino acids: CSAAPGQPYNEQFF.